The 25 T cell receptor beta chains reported below all come from one sample, sequenced in a study of CD8 T cells in ankylosing spondylitis. TCRdb itself ran the 5' RACE reads through MiXCR, one entry per CDR3 protein. Among 25,000 to 30,000 distinct CDR3 sequences listed, 5% to 5.5% were seen once. The sample taken for sequencing was blood, either unsorted or a sorted T cell fraction (not recorded which). The receptors come from a female donor with ankylosing spondylitis or in good health (not recorded which).

This clonotype has ten or more counts. The genes are TRBV9 and TRBJ2-1; D possibly corresponds to TRBD2 (6 bases). This CDR3 has 15 residues. V was trimmed by 4 bases and J by 3 bases, leaving 14 bases between them. Germline CDR1 SGDLS, CDR2 YYNGEE. The CDR3 DNA reads TGTGCCAGCAGCATCTCCGGGACTTTCTACAATGAGCAGTTCTTC. It specifies CASSISGTFYNEQFF.

Many counts were recorded for this clonotype. The J gene is TRBJ2-3, the V gene TRBV9, with D tentatively TRBD2 (5 bases). V was cut by 0 bases and J by 2 bases, with 10 bases left in between. Per germline, CDR1 SGDLS and CDR2 YYNGEE. The CDR3 is made up of 15 amino acids. The CDR3: CASSVGAVSTDTQYF. The CDR3 DNA reads as TGTGCCAGCAGCGTAGGAGCGGTCTCCACAGATACGCAGTATTTT.

About this clonotype itself: A read error may produce the germline difference seen at one junction end. V is TRBV9 and J is TRBJ2-7, with a weak D call TRBD1 (5 bases). Germline CDR1 is SGDLS and CDR2 is YYNGEE. CDR3 size: 14 residues. The CDR3 reads CATSVQGSYYEQYF. CDR3 in DNA: TGTGCCACCAGCGTTCAGGGATCCTACTACGAGCAGTACTTC.

The sample holds many counts of this clonotype. The chain combines TRBV9 with TRBJ2-1; D not resolved. CDR3 length: 16 amino acids. V lost 0 bases to trimming and J lost 0 bases, with 10 bases between them. CDR1 SGDLS and CDR2 YYNGEE come from the germline V gene. The CDR3 region has the DNA TGTGCCAGCAGCGTAGAAGGCTCCCGCTCCTACAATGAGCAGTTCTTC. This gives the protein CASSVEGSRSYNEQFF.

This clonotype was picked up many times. The chain joins TRBV9 to TRBJ2-3; 8 bases align to TRBD2. This CDR3 has 16 residues. CDR1 and CDR2 from the germline V gene are SGDLS and YYNGEE. V lost 4 bases, J lost 4 bases, and 11 bases stayed unmatched. The CDR3 here is CASSPRWGLGPDTQYF. The CDR3 DNA sequence: TGTGCCAGCAGCCCGAGATGGGGACTAGGCCCAGATACGCAGTATTTT.

This clonotype was seen many times. The gene calls are TRBV9 and TRBJ2-3; 12 positions match TRBD2. The CDR3 is 15 residues long. Germline V lookup: CDR1 SGDLS, CDR2 YYNGEE. Trimming removed 4 bases from V and 4 bases from J; junction bases left unmatched: 4. In nucleotides, the CDR3 is TGTGCCAGCAGCCACTCTAGCGGGGGGGCAGATACGCAGTATTTT. Encoded protein: CASSHSSGGADTQYF.

This clonotype is labeled as medium-sized. V and J are TRBV9 and TRBJ1-1; D is ambiguous. V was trimmed by 0 bases and J by 1 base, leaving 7 bases between them. CDR1 is SGDLS and CDR2 is YYNGEE in the germline V gene. This CDR3 has 14 residues. CDR3 region: CASSVGRGNTEAFF. As DNA, the CDR3 is TGTGCCAGCAGCGTAGGACGAGGGAACACTGAAGCTTTCTTT.

This clonotype came up many times. The chain uses TRBV9 and TRBJ1-2; TRBD1 is a possible D gene (5 bases). V dropped 6 bases and J dropped 3 bases, with 27 bases sitting between them. This CDR3 contains 18 residues. The germline V gene encodes CDR1 SGDLS and CDR2 YYNGEE. CDR3 amino acids: CASTPTGGDRRIDYGYTF. In DNA form, the CDR3 reads TGTGCCAGCACTCCCACGGGGGGGGATCGGAGAATAGACTATGGCTACACCTTC.

This clonotype was picked up a small number of times. V gene TRBV9 combines with J gene TRBJ2-1; D unresolved. The germline V gene has CDR1 SGDLS and CDR2 YYNGEE. Trimming removed 7 bases from V and 2 bases from J, with 10 bases in between. The CDR3 is 13 residues long. Written as DNA, the CDR3 is TGTGCCAGCGGTAGTCCAGCCTACAATGAGCAGTTCTTC. Translated, it gives CASGSPAYNEQFF.

The rearrangement joins TRBV9 to TRBJ2-4, with 8 bases that match TRBD1. The CDR3 is made up of 17 amino acids. Trimming took 3 bases from V and 1 from J; bases not matched to a gene: 9. Germline V gene data show CDR1 as SGDLS and CDR2 as YYNGEE. The CDR3 nucleotides are TGTGCCAGCAGCGCCCAAAACAGGGGGGAGGCCAAAAACATTCAGTACTTC. This encodes CASSAQNRGEAKNIQYF.

This clonotype has a count of ten or more. The V and J genes are TRBV9 and TRBJ2-1; 12 bases are shared with TRBD2. Germline values: CDR1 SGDLS, CDR2 YYNGEE. There are 14 residues in the CDR3. J lost 9 bases, V lost 4 bases, and 5 bases had no gene match. CDR3 DNA: TGTGCCAGCAGCCCTAGCGGGAGGGCCCCTGAGCAGTTCTTC. This translates into CASSPSGRAPEQFF.

This clonotype appeared a few times. A much larger clone lies a single base off, so this may be a read error. The chain carries TRBV9 and TRBJ2-1; tentative D call: TRBD2 (5 bases). Germline V gene data show CDR1 as SGDLS and CDR2 as YYNGEE. The length of the CDR3 is 15 residues. CDR3 coding DNA: TGTGCCAGCGGCGTAGATGGCGGAGGATACAATGAGCAGTTCTTC. Residues: CASGVDGGGYNEQFF.

In its sample, this clonotype was seen many times. The chain joins TRBV9 to TRBJ2-1; no firm D call. This CDR3 comprises 13 residues. Trimming took off 0 bases at V and 8 bases at J, with 9 bases between the two ends. Germline V gene lookup returns CDR1 SGDLS and CDR2 YYNGEE. CDR3 loop: CASSVVGGHEQFF. CDR3 sequence (DNA): TGTGCCAGCAGCGTAGTAGGTGGCCATGAGCAGTTCTTC.

Many counts were recorded for this clonotype. This chain connects TRBV9 to TRBJ1-5; D is undetermined. Germline values: CDR1 SGDLS, CDR2 YYNGEE. V lost 1 base and J lost 0, with 5 bases in between. The CDR3 sequence is 14 residues long. The DNA of the CDR3 is TGTGCCAGCAGCGTATGGGATAGCAATCAGCCCCAGCATTTT. Its translation is CASSVWDSNQPQHF.

This clonotype was seen many times. The genes are TRBV9 and TRBJ2-1; TRBD2 matches at 8 bases. V was pared by 4 bases and J by 4 bases, with 10 bases of the junction left unmatched. Germline loops: CDR1 SGDLS, CDR2 YYNGEE. This CDR3 region has 16 residues. The CDR3 reads CASSTLPGLVYNEQFF. DNA for the CDR3: TGTGCCAGCAGCACCCTCCCGGGACTAGTTTACAATGAGCAGTTCTTC.

This clonotype has ten or more counts. The J gene is TRBJ1-5, the V gene TRBV9, with D unclear. The CDR3 consists of 13 residues. Trimming stripped 0 bases from V and 7 bases from J, with 8 bases between. Germline lookup yields CDR1 SGDLS and CDR2 YYNGEE. The CDR3, as DNA: TGTGCCAGCAGCGTAGACCCTTACCAGCCCCAGCATTTT. Translation: CASSVDPYQPQHF.

This clonotype was counted many times. V is TRBV9 and J is TRBJ2-7; a possible D gene is TRBD2 (6 bases). V was shortened by 3 bases and J by 6 bases, with 16 bases between the two germline ends. The germline CDR1 and CDR2 sequences are SGDLS and YYNGEE. The CDR3 is made up of 14 amino acids. CDR3 nucleotides: TGTGCCAGCAGCGCCTCCGGGAGACTTGTCGAGCAGTACTTC. Its translation is CASSASGRLVEQYF.

This clonotype was counted at least ten times. The rearrangement joins TRBV9 to TRBJ2-2; D is perhaps TRBD2 (6 bases). The germline CDR1 and CDR2 sequences are SGDLS and YYNGEE. Deletions cut 4 bases from V and 2 bases from J, with 12 bases between. This CDR3 region has 15 residues. CDR3 coding DNA: TGTGCCAGCAGCCCGCGACTAGTCAACACCGGGGAGCTGTTTTTT. Protein sequence: CASSPRLVNTGELFF.

This clonotype was seen at least ten times. This chain joins TRBV9 and TRBJ2-5; weak D call: TRBD1 (5 bases). The CDR3 is made up of 15 amino acids. V was clipped by 2 bases and J by 2 bases, with 13 bases between them. From germline, CDR1 is SGDLS and CDR2 YYNGEE. This CDR3 reads CASSVRPDNQETQYF. The DNA for the CDR3 is TGTGCCAGCAGCGTTCGCCCGGACAATCAAGAGACCCAGTACTTC.

This clonotype was detected ten times or more. J is TRBJ2-2 and V is TRBV9; possibly TRBD2 for D (6 bases). V was pared by 3 bases and J by 5 bases, with 11 bases between. There are 14 residues in the CDR3. Germline V gene lookup returns CDR1 SGDLS and CDR2 YYNGEE. CDR3 in DNA: TGTGCCAGCAGCGAAATAGCGGCAACCGGGGAGCTGTTTTTT. Protein product: CASSEIAATGELFF.

This clonotype was seen at least ten times. The chain uses TRBV9 and TRBJ2-7; D is unclear. Germline V gene lookup returns CDR1 SGDLS and CDR2 YYNGEE. This CDR3 has 15 residues. The V end lost 4 bases, the J end lost 1 base, and 15 bases lay between the germline ends. The CDR3 loop is CASSISATSSYEQYF. The CDR3 DNA follows: TGTGCCAGCAGCATAAGCGCTACCTCTTCCTACGAGCAGTACTTC.

This clonotype was counted many times. This chain uses TRBV9 with TRBJ2-5, with D perhaps being TRBD1 or TRBD2 (5 bases each). This CDR3 is built from 13 residues. V lost 4 bases to trimming and J lost 1 base, with 8 bases between them. Germline CDR1 SGDLS, CDR2 YYNGEE. CDR3 residues: CASSLGVQETQYF. In nucleotides, the CDR3 is TGTGCCAGCAGCCTGGGGGTCCAAGAGACCCAGTACTTC.

This clonotype was picked up many times. The rearrangement links TRBV9 to TRBJ1-2; D is uncertain. Trimming shortened V by 3 bases and J by 6 bases, and 12 bases separated the two germline ends. The CDR3 consists of 13 residues. Germline CDR1 is SGDLS and CDR2 is YYNGEE. CDR3 in DNA: TGTGCCAGCAGCGGGGGAGCTTTGGATGGCTACACCTTC. Protein sequence: CASSGGALDGYTF.

This clonotype has ten or more counts. J is TRBJ2-7 and V is TRBV9; D is perhaps TRBD2 (6 bases). The V and J ends lost 4 bases and 2 bases respectively, with 13 bases between them. Looked up from germline, CDR1 is SGDLS and CDR2 is YYNGEE. The CDR3 has 14 residues. CDR3 sequence (DNA): TGTGCCAGCAGCACCACTAGCTTTCCCTACGAGCAGTACTTC. Translated, it gives CASSTTSFPYEQYF.

This clonotype came up many times. This chain connects TRBV9 to TRBJ2-1, with 14 bases matching TRBD2. This CDR3 has 18 amino acids. J gave up 2 bases and V 3 bases, and 7 bases lay outside the gene matches. Germline lookup yields CDR1 SGDLS and CDR2 YYNGEE. The CDR3 DNA reads TGTGCCAGCAGCGCTTTGGGACTAGCGGGAGTGACCTACAATGAGCAGTTCTTC. This encodes CASSALGLAGVTYNEQFF.